The rows below give T cell receptor beta chains drawn from one sample of a study of OX40 agonist ivuxolimab in advanced cancers. Generated by immunoSEQ multiplex PCR, the TCRdb table keeps only in-frame clones and is missing some. The sample shows more than 75,000 clones, around 85% of them seen only once. The sequences come from CD4+ or CD8+ T cells sorted from blood, collected in a trial of the OX40 agonist ivuxolimab. The receptors were gathered from an adult with an advanced solid tumor such as melanoma, head and neck, liver or kidney cancer. The CDR3 runs from the conserved cysteine through the conserved F or W. The order of the fields is D gene, V gene, clone size, J gene, CDR3 DNA, CDR3 protein. D genes are given only for firm matches. Size tells how often a clone was seen (once, few, many) or the class of an expanded clone, and some rows leave it out.

d_call: TRBD2; v_call: TRBV5-1; clone_size: -; j_call: TRBJ2-5; cdr3_nt: TGCGCCAGCAGCCCGGGACTAGCGGAAGAGACCCAGTACTTC; cdr3_aa: CASSPGLAEETQYF
d_call: -; v_call: TRBV5-1; clone_size: -; j_call: TRBJ2-5; cdr3_nt: TGCGCCAGCAGCGTGCAACAAGAGACCCAGTACTTC; cdr3_aa: CASSVQQETQYF
d_call: -; v_call: TRBV11-2; clone_size: -; j_call: TRBJ2-2; cdr3_nt: TGTGCCAGCAGCCCCCCTACCTCGAACACCGGGGAGCTGTTTTTT; cdr3_aa: CASSPPTSNTGELFF
d_call: TRBD1; v_call: TRBV5-6; clone_size: -; j_call: TRBJ1-2; cdr3_nt: TGTGCCAGCAGCTTGGGACAGGGTACTATCTATGGCTACACCTTC; cdr3_aa: CASSLGQGTIYGYTF
d_call: -; v_call: TRBV10-1; clone_size: -; j_call: TRBJ2-3; cdr3_nt: TGCGCCAGCAGTGATTCCCTGCGGGGAAACACAGATACGCAGTATTTT; cdr3_aa: CASSDSLRGNTDTQYF
d_call: -; v_call: TRBV19; clone_size: -; j_call: TRBJ2-2; cdr3_nt: TGTGCCAGTAGTATTCTAACTGGGGGCCGGACCGGGGAGCTGTTTTTT; cdr3_aa: CASSILTGGRTGELFF
d_call: -; v_call: TRBV14; clone_size: -; j_call: TRBJ1-4; cdr3_nt: TGTGCCAGCAGCCAAGTGTCTCCAGGGGCGACTAATGAAAAACTGTTTTTT; cdr3_aa: CASSQVSPGATNEKLFF
d_call: -; v_call: TRBV10-3; clone_size: -; j_call: TRBJ1-6; cdr3_nt: TGTGCCATCAGTGAGGGGATCACCTGGGGCACATCCAGCTCCTATAATTCACCCCTCCACTTT; cdr3_aa: CAISEGITWGTSSSYNSPLHF
d_call: -; v_call: TRBV11-3; clone_size: -; j_call: TRBJ2-1; cdr3_nt: TGTGCCAGCAGCTTAGATCGCCCACACTCGGGGGCATACAATGAGCAGTTCTTC; cdr3_aa: CASSLDRPHSGAYNEQFF
d_call: TRBD1; v_call: TRBV30; clone_size: -; j_call: TRBJ2-7; cdr3_nt: TGTGCCTGTCGTGGGACAGGGCGTTTCGAGCTCTCCTACGAGCAGTACTTC; cdr3_aa: CACRGTGRFELSYEQYF
d_call: -; v_call: TRBV5-1; clone_size: -; j_call: TRBJ2-5; cdr3_nt: TGCGCCAGCAGCGTGACAGGTATTCCAGAGACCCAGTACTTC; cdr3_aa: CASSVTGIPETQYF
d_call: -; v_call: TRBV2; clone_size: -; j_call: TRBJ1-3; cdr3_nt: TGTGCCAGCAGTCCCTTAGACACCAACTCTGGAAACACCATATATTTT; cdr3_aa: CASSPLDTNSGNTIYF
d_call: -; v_call: TRBV5-5; clone_size: once; j_call: TRBJ1-3; cdr3_nt: TGTGCCAGCAGCTTGGATTTTGGCCTAAACACCATATATTTT; cdr3_aa: CASSLDFGLNTIYF
d_call: TRBD2; v_call: TRBV28; clone_size: -; j_call: TRBJ2-2; cdr3_nt: TGTGCCAGCAGGTTCGCACTAGCGGGAGGGACCGGGGAGCTGTTTTTT; cdr3_aa: CASRFALAGGTGELFF
d_call: TRBD2; v_call: TRBV10-3; clone_size: -; j_call: TRBJ2-5; cdr3_nt: TGTGCCATCAGTGGGGGACTAGCGGGGGGGACCCAGTACTTC; cdr3_aa: CAISGGLAGGTQYF
d_call: -; v_call: TRBV18; clone_size: once; j_call: TRBJ2-7; cdr3_nt: TGTGCCAGCTCACCGATCCCAGGGGACTACGAGCAGTACTTC; cdr3_aa: CASSPIPGDYEQYF
d_call: -; v_call: TRBV11-2; clone_size: -; j_call: TRBJ2-4; cdr3_nt: TGTGCCAGCAGCCAGGGGATACCCAAAAACATTCAGTACTTC; cdr3_aa: CASSQGIPKNIQYF
d_call: TRBD1; v_call: TRBV5-1; clone_size: -; j_call: TRBJ2-3; cdr3_nt: TGCGCCAGCAGCCTGTCCGGGACAGGGAGCACAGATACGCAGTATTTT; cdr3_aa: CASSLSGTGSTDTQYF
d_call: -; v_call: TRBV7-7; clone_size: -; j_call: TRBJ2-2; cdr3_nt: TGTGCTAGCAGCTCCAGGGGTACCGGGGAGCTGTTTTTT; cdr3_aa: CASSSRGTGELFF
d_call: TRBD2; v_call: TRBV9; clone_size: -; j_call: TRBJ2-3; cdr3_nt: TGTGCCAGCACCCTCACTAGCGGACCCACAGATACGCAGTATTTT; cdr3_aa: CASTLTSGPTDTQYF
d_call: -; v_call: TRBV7-3; clone_size: -; j_call: TRBJ2-2; cdr3_nt: TGTGCCAGCAGCCCGGACAGCCCGGGCGGGGAGCTGTTTTTT; cdr3_aa: CASSPDSPGGELFF
d_call: TRBD1; v_call: TRBV6-5; clone_size: -; j_call: TRBJ2-7; cdr3_nt: TGTGCCAGCAGGAGTCCGGGACAGGGCTACGAGCAGTACTTC; cdr3_aa: CASRSPGQGYEQYF
d_call: -; v_call: TRBV6-5; clone_size: -; j_call: TRBJ2-3; cdr3_nt: TGTGCCAGCAGGGGACATGCCACAGATACGCAGTATTTT; cdr3_aa: CASRGHATDTQYF
d_call: -; v_call: TRBV7-2; clone_size: -; j_call: TRBJ2-2; cdr3_nt: TGTGCCAGCATCCAGGACCACACCGGGGAGCTGTTTTTT; cdr3_aa: CASIQDHTGELFF
d_call: -; v_call: TRBV5-4; clone_size: -; j_call: TRBJ1-1; cdr3_nt: TGTGCCAGCAGCCGACGGGAAGGAACTGAAGCTTTCTTT; cdr3_aa: CASSRREGTEAFF
d_call: -; v_call: TRBV11-2; clone_size: once; j_call: TRBJ1-1; cdr3_nt: TGTGCCAGCAGCCCCTTGACTCAATCCACTGAAGCTTTCTTT; cdr3_aa: CASSPLTQSTEAFF
d_call: -; v_call: TRBV29-1; clone_size: -; j_call: TRBJ2-5; cdr3_nt: TGCAGCGTTGTTAGGGTCATCGAGACCCAGTACTTC; cdr3_aa: CSVVRVIETQYF
d_call: -; v_call: TRBV7-9; clone_size: -; j_call: TRBJ1-5; cdr3_nt: TGTGCCAGCAGCCCAGGGGTTCAGCCCCAGCATTTT; cdr3_aa: CASSPGVQPQHF
d_call: TRBD1; v_call: TRBV10-1; clone_size: -; j_call: TRBJ2-3; cdr3_nt: TGCGCCAGCAGTGGGGGACAGACAGCAGATACGCAGTATTTT; cdr3_aa: CASSGGQTADTQYF
d_call: TRBD1; v_call: TRBV6-6; clone_size: -; j_call: TRBJ1-4; cdr3_nt: TGTGCCAGCAGAGTACAGGGGGATGAAAAACTGTTTTTT; cdr3_aa: CASRVQGDEKLFF
d_call: -; v_call: TRBV18; clone_size: -; j_call: TRBJ2-3; cdr3_nt: TGTGCCAGCTCATATGACAGGTCCACAGATACGCAGTATTTT; cdr3_aa: CASSYDRSTDTQYF
d_call: TRBD1; v_call: TRBV7-2; clone_size: once; j_call: TRBJ1-2; cdr3_nt: TGTGCCAGCAGCCCGGGCCGGGACAGGGGAGGATATGGCTACACCTTC; cdr3_aa: CASSPGRDRGGYGYTF